The sequence of this TCR beta chain was determined in a study of T cell changes during pregnancy in multiple sclerosis. Germline CDR1 and CDR2: MGHRA and YSYEKL. The CDR3 totals 15 residues. J lost 7 bases, V lost 2 bases, and 6 bases had no gene match. Sequencing was performed with immunoSEQ multiplex PCR; in TCRdb, only in-frame clones are kept and a portion is missing. Among 85,000 to 100,000 clones listed, approximately 93% were seen once. The chain is built from TRBV4-1 and TRBJ2-1; 9 bases line up with TRBD2. This sample comprised peripheral blood, obtained after pregnancy. This clonotype originated in a female donor with multiple sclerosis, enrolled in a pregnancy study. The CDR3, as DNA: TGCGCCAGCAGCCAATTGGCGGGAGGGTGGAATGAGCAGTTCTTC. It translates to CASSQLAGGWNEQFF.